The rows below give T cell receptor beta chains drawn from one sample of a study of T cell responses to AZD1222 COVID-19 vaccine. Assay used: immunoSEQ multiplex PCR; TCRdb lists only in-frame clones, some missing. Of over 150,000 clones listed, around 94% are singletons. The starting material was peripheral blood, obtained 28 days after the second AZD1222 dose. The receptors derive from an adult who received the AZD1222 COVID-19 vaccine. The CDR3 runs from the conserved cysteine through the conserved F or W. Each record gives: V gene, J gene, CDR3 protein.

V gene: TRBV9
J gene: TRBJ2-1
CDR3 protein: CASSSGLAPVGEQFF

V gene: TRBV6-6
J gene: TRBJ2-4
CDR3 protein: CASSYSQFGQANIQYF

V gene: TRBV6-6
J gene: TRBJ2-7
CDR3 protein: CASSPTNRPSSYEQYF

V gene: TRBV6-5
J gene: TRBJ2-3
CDR3 protein: CASRPWASGRAQYF

V gene: TRBV5-6
J gene: TRBJ1-5
CDR3 protein: CASSLIRDSNQPQHF

V gene: TRBV7-9
J gene: TRBJ2-3
CDR3 protein: CASSFSRLTSTDTQYF

V gene: TRBV12-3/TRBV12-4
J gene: TRBJ2-7
CDR3 protein: CASSRQGYEQYF

V gene: TRBV5-1
J gene: TRBJ1-6
CDR3 protein: CASSLTSLMDSPLHF

V gene: TRBV11-2
J gene: TRBJ1-2
CDR3 protein: CAGWDSLPGYYGYTF

V gene: TRBV6-5
J gene: TRBJ2-2
CDR3 protein: CASRRETTGELFF

V gene: TRBV5-5
J gene: TRBJ2-7
CDR3 protein: CASSFGASYEQYF

V gene: TRBV5-6
J gene: TRBJ1-1
CDR3 protein: CASSSTGSTEAFF

V gene: TRBV28
J gene: TRBJ1-5
CDR3 protein: CASDTRGILNQPQHF

V gene: TRBV28
J gene: TRBJ2-3
CDR3 protein: CASSPGTSSTDTQYF

V gene: TRBV7-8
J gene: TRBJ1-5
CDR3 protein: CASSLDRGKQPQHF

V gene: TRBV7-3
J gene: TRBJ2-1
CDR3 protein: CASSSRGGNEQFF

V gene: TRBV7-9
J gene: TRBJ1-2
CDR3 protein: CASSLEGVRTRGYTF

V gene: TRBV4-3
J gene: TRBJ1-2
CDR3 protein: CASSADYGYTF

V gene: TRBV12-3/TRBV12-4
J gene: TRBJ1-2
CDR3 protein: CASNPNNYGYTF

V gene: TRBV3-1/TRBV3-2
J gene: TRBJ2-1
CDR3 protein: CASSQGGGTSYNEQFF

V gene: TRBV7-2
J gene: TRBJ1-5
CDR3 protein: CASSLQPQVYSNQPQHF

V gene: TRBV7-2
J gene: TRBJ1-1
CDR3 protein: CASSYTSEAFF

V gene: TRBV29-1
J gene: TRBJ2-1
CDR3 protein: CSVLTSGKEEQFF

V gene: TRBV25-1
J gene: TRBJ1-2
CDR3 protein: CASSDRVGTNGYTF

V gene: TRBV10-3
J gene: TRBJ1-3
CDR3 protein: CAIRATGSGNTIYF

V gene: TRBV2
J gene: TRBJ1-5
CDR3 protein: CASSPDRSLRGQPQHF

V gene: TRBV4-1
J gene: TRBJ1-2
CDR3 protein: CASSPAPGTGERGYTF

V gene: TRBV5-8
J gene: TRBJ1-5
CDR3 protein: CASSLVLVNQPQHF

V gene: TRBV21-1
J gene: TRBJ1-4
CDR3 protein: CASSKRGDCRVTNEKLFF

V gene: TRBV10-1
J gene: TRBJ1-1
CDR3 protein: CASRDRGGTNTEAFF

V gene: TRBV15
J gene: TRBJ2-6
CDR3 protein: CATSRVRQGGGANVLTF

V gene: TRBV19
J gene: TRBJ1-5
CDR3 protein: CASSPWGQGGQPQHF

V gene: TRBV28
J gene: TRBJ1-5
CDR3 protein: CASSLKGSSNQPQHF

V gene: TRBV30
J gene: TRBJ2-7
CDR3 protein: CAWTVSSYEQYF

V gene: TRBV19
J gene: TRBJ1-2
CDR3 protein: CASSISGTANYGYTF

V gene: TRBV24-1
J gene: TRBJ2-5
CDR3 protein: CATSDELGRETQYF

V gene: TRBV18
J gene: TRBJ1-6
CDR3 protein: CASSPDSGVGNSPLHF

V gene: TRBV10-2
J gene: TRBJ1-2
CDR3 protein: CASNGVETGNYGYTF

V gene: TRBV19
J gene: TRBJ1-1
CDR3 protein: CASSLQNTEAFF

V gene: TRBV6-6
J gene: TRBJ1-2
CDR3 protein: CASSLTGDYGYTF

V gene: TRBV7-9
J gene: TRBJ2-3
CDR3 protein: CASSLGSGGAGTQYF

V gene: TRBV6-5
J gene: TRBJ1-2
CDR3 protein: CASRGTGHVNYGYTF

V gene: TRBV7-2
J gene: TRBJ1-6
CDR3 protein: CASSPPFESPLHF

V gene: TRBV9
J gene: TRBJ1-4
CDR3 protein: CASSARGGEKLFF

V gene: TRBV19
J gene: TRBJ2-7
CDR3 protein: CASGYSGEQYF

V gene: TRBV18
J gene: TRBJ2-3
CDR3 protein: CASSPTLTDTQYF